Described below is a single T cell receptor beta chain sequence and its context. Germline V CDR1 and CDR2: SGDLS, YYNGEE. V was pared by 0 bases and J by 3 bases, with 6 bases between. This CDR3 is built from 13 residues. This sample was included in a study of T cell responses to AZD1222 COVID-19 vaccine. Data came from immunoSEQ multiplex PCR; TCRdb stores just in-frame clones and leaves some out. This table has some 180,000 clones, roughly 92% appearing once. The receptor was derived from an adult who received the AZD1222 COVID-19 vaccine. The chain recombines TRBV9 with TRBJ1-1, with D unresolved. The sequencing here drew on peripheral blood, taken 28 days after the second AZD1222 dose. CDR3 in amino acids: CASSVVLYTEAFF. The CDR3 DNA follows: TGTGCCAGCAGCGTAGTCTTGTACACTGAAGCTTTCTTT.